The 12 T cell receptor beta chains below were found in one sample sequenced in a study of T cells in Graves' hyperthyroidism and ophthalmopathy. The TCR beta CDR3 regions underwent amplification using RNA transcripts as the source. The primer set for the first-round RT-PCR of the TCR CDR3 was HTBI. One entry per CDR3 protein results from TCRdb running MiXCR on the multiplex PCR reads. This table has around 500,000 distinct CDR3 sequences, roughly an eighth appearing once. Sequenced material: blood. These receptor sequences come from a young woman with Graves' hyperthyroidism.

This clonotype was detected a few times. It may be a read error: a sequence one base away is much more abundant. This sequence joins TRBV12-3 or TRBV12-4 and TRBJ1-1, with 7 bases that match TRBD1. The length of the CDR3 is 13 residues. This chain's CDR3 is CACRWQGEGEAFF. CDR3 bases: TGTGCCTGCAGGTGGCAGGGGGAAGGTGAAGCTTTCTTT.

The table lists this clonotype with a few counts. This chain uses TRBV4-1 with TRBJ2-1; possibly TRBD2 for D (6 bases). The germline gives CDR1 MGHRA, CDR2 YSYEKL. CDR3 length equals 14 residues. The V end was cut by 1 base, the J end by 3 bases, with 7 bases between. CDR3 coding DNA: TGCGCCAGCAGCCAAGCGACTAGCTACAATGAGCAGTTCTTC. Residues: CASSQATSYNEQFF.

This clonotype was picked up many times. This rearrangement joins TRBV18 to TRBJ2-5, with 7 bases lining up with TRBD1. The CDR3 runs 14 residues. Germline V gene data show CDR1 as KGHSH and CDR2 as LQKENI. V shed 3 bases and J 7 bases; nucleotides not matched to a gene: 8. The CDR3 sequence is CASSPEETGWTQYF. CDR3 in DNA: TGTGCCAGCTCACCGGAGGAGACAGGGTGGACCCAGTACTTC.

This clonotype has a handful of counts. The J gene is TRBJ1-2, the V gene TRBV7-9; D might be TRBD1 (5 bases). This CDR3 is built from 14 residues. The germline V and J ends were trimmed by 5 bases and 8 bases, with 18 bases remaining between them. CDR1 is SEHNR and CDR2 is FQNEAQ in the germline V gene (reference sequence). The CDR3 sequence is CASSLLGGSQGYTF. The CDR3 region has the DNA TGTGCCAGCAGCCTCCTGGGGGGGAGTCAAGGCTACACCTTC.

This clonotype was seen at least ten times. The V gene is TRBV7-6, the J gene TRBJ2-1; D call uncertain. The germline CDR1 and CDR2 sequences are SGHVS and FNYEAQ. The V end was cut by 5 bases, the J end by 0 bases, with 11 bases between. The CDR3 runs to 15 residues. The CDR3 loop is CASSHDLSSYNEQFF. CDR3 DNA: TGTGCCAGCAGCCACGACCTGAGCTCCTACAATGAGCAGTTCTTC. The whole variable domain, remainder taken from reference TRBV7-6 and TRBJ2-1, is GAGVSQSPRYKVTKRGQDVALRCDPISGHVSLYWYRQALGQGPEFLTYFNYEAQQDKSGLPNDRFSAERPEGSISTLTIQRTEQRDSAMYRCASSHDLSSYNEQFFGPGTRLTVL.

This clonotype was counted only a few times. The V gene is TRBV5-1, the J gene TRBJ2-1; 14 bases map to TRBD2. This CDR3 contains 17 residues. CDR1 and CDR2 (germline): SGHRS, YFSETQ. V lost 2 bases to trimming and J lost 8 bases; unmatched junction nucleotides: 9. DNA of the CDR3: TGCGCCAGCAGCTTTACCGGGACTAGCGGGAGCTGGGATGAGCAGTTCTTC. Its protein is CASSFTGTSGSWDEQFF.

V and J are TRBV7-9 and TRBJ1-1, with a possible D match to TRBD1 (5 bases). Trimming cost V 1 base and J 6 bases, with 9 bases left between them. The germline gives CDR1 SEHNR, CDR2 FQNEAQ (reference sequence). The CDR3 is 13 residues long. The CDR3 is CASSLGGVAEAFF. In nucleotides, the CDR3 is TGTGCCAGCAGCTTAGGGGGGGTGGCTGAAGCTTTCTTT.

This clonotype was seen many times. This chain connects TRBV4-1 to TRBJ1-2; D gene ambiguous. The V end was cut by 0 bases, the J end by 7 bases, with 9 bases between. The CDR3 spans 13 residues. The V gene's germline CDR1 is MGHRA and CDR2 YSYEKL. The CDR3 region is CASSQEDGFGYTF. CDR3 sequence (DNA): TGCGCCAGCAGCCAAGAAGATGGGTTTGGCTACACCTTC.

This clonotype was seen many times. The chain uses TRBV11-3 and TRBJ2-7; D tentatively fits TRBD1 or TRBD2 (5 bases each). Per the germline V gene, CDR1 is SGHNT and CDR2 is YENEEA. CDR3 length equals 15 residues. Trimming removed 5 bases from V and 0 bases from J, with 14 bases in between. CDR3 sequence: CASSQIEGFSYEQYF. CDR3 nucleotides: TGTGCCAGCAGCCAAATCGAGGGGTTCTCCTACGAGCAGTACTTC.

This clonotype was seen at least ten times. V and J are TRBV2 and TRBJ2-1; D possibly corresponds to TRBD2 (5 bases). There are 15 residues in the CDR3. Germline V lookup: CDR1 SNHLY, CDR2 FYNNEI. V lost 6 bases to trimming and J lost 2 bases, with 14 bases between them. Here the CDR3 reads CASRDPGNAYNEQFF. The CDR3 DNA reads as TGTGCCAGCAGAGACCCGGGAAACGCCTACAATGAGCAGTTCTTC.

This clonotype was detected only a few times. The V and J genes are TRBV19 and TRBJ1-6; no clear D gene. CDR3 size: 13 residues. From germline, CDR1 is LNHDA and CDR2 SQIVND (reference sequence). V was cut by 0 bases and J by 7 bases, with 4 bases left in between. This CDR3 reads CASSIEQNSPLHF. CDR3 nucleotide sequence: TGTGCCAGTAGTATAGAACAGAATTCACCCCTCCACTTT.

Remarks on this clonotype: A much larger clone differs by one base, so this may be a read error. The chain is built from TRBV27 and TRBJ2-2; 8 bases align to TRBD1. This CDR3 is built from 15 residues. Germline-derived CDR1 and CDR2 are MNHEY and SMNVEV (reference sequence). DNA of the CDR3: TGTGCCAGCAGTCAAAGGACAGGGAGCACCGGGGAGCCGTTTTTT. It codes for CASSQRTGSTGEPFF.